This TCR beta chain was captured in a study of blood T cell repertoires in COVID-19. TCRdb's table, derived via immunoSEQ multiplex PCR, lists solely in-frame clones and lacks some. This table has over 65,000 clones, 70% to 90% appearing once. With 8 bases clipped from V and 8 bases from J, the junction kept 12 bases outside the gene matches. Germline-derived CDR1 and CDR2 are ENHRY and SYGVKD. This CDR3 comprises 14 residues. This TCR was sampled from a man aged 25 to 45 with acute or convalescent COVID-19. The chain recombines TRBV10-3 with TRBJ1-2; 9 nucleotides agree with TRBD1. Sequences were obtained from peripheral blood. CDR3 bases: TGTGCCATCGAGGGGACAGGGCAAGTTGAAGGCTACACCTTC. As protein: CAIEGTGQVEGYTF.